Each of the 5 T cell receptor beta chains below was sequenced from the same sample in a study of T cells in Graves' hyperthyroidism and ophthalmopathy (dated by TCRdb to about 2019). The protocol used for the library was multiplex PCR. The run used an Illumina HiSeq 2000. TCR beta CDR3 regions were amplified from RNA transcripts. The first round of RT-PCR for the TCR CDR3 was performed with the HTBI primer set and the Qiagen OneStep RT-PCR kit. Starting from the raw public reads, TCRdb applied fastp trimming at Q25, assembled clones with MiXCR and retained in-frame beta chains. Rows with a matching CDR3 protein are joined into one entry that keeps the most common DNA and genes. This sample is represented by 450,000 to 650,000 distinct CDR3 sequences; approximately 17% of them were singletons. Of the sample, about 16% is held by the ten largest clones. The material sequenced was blood. Receptors originate from a woman aged 18 to 35 with Graves' ophthalmopathy.

This clonotype was picked up many times. V gene TRBV7-8 combines with J gene TRBJ2-4; TRBD1 or TRBD2 may be the D gene (6 bases each). Germline V CDR1 and CDR2: SGHVS, FQNEAQ. The CDR3 has 14 amino acids. The V and J ends lost 2 bases and 6 bases respectively, with 11 bases between them. The CDR3 DNA reads TGTGCCAGCAGCTTAAGGGGGGAAGGAAACATTCAGTACTTC. It yields the protein CASSLRGEGNIQYF.

This clonotype was seen more than once but under ten times. CDR3: CASSITGGNNQPQHF. In DNA form, the CDR3 reads TGTGCCAGTAGTATTACAGGGGGGAATAATCAGCCCCAGCATTTT. The chain is built from TRBV19 and TRBJ1-5; 8 bases fit TRBD1. The CDR3 contains 15 residues. CDR1 is LNHDA, CDR2 SQIVND, per germline (reference sequence). V was pared by 3 bases and J by 4 bases, with 5 bases of the junction left unmatched.

The chain has TRBV19 and TRBJ1-1, with D perhaps TRBD1 (5 bases). This CDR3 spans 15 amino acids. Germline V gene sequence: CDR1 LNHDA, CDR2 SQIVND (reference sequence). The V end lost 3 bases, the J end lost 4 bases, and 15 bases lay between the germline ends. CDR3 in amino acids: CASSIEEGFVTEAFF. CDR3 bases: TGTGCCAGTAGTATTGAGGAGGGGTTCGTCACTGAAGCTTTCTTT.

This chain uses TRBV7-2 with TRBJ1-6; D may be TRBD1 (5 bases). V was pared by 1 base and J by 3 bases, with 13 bases between. This CDR3 spans 17 amino acids. Germline assignment: CDR1 SGHTA and CDR2 FQGNSA. The CDR3 DNA reads as TGTGCCAGCAGCTTAGGCCCTGAGGGGATCTATAATTCACCCCTCCACTTT. It yields the protein CASSLGPEGIYNSPLHF.

This clonotype was detected ten times or more. The gene calls are TRBV28 and TRBJ1-5; D perhaps matches TRBD1 (6 bases). The CDR3 is 12 amino acids. CDR1 and CDR2 from the germline V gene are MDHEN and SYDVKM. V lost 5 bases and J 4 bases, leaving 6 bases between the germline ends. The CDR3 here is CASSDRNQPQHF. The CDR3 DNA is TGTGCCAGCAGTGACAGGAATCAGCCCCAGCATTTT.